This T cell receptor beta chain derives from a study of blood T cell repertoires in COVID-19. Many counts were recorded for this clone. The table came from immunoSEQ multiplex PCR; TCRdb's copy has only in-frame clones and leaves some out. The repertoire includes under 150,000 clones, 70% to 80% of them detected once, and around 3.9% sits in the top ten. Germline CDR1 and CDR2: LNHDA and SQIVND (reference sequence). Trimming left V 5 bases short and J 0 bases short, with 15 bases between. The CDR3 is 16 residues long. The gene calls are TRBV19 and TRBJ2-3, with a weak D call TRBD2 (6 bases). The source is a woman aged 80 or older with acute or convalescent COVID-19. The sample was peripheral blood. Here the CDR3 DNA reads TGTGCCAGTAGTGTTGGGGTGCGGGGTAGCACAGATACGCAGTATTTT. This gives the protein CASSVGVRGSTDTQYF. Complete variable domain (other parts from reference TRBV19 and TRBJ2-3): DGGITQSPKYLFRKEGQNVTLSCEQNLNHDAMYWYRQDPGQGLRLIYYSQIVNDFQKGDIAEGYSVSREKKESFPLTVTSAQKNPTAFYLCASSVGVRGSTDTQYFGPGTRLTVL.